One T cell receptor (beta chain) is described in this entry. Its antigen is unknown. The sample holds no much larger clone one base away, and base qualities are not on file. Genomic DNA was extracted from sorted cells for sequencing of the TCRbeta CDR3 region. The immunoSEQ Assay was used to sequence the TCRbeta CDR3 regions. The source is immuneACCESS, and TCRdb retained only in-frame sequences with V and J called. Part of the clones is not carried over; for the studies checked, unresolved V genes explain less than half of this, and the remainder is unexplained. The sample table shows tens of thousands of clones, and roughly nine tenths are seen once. The biggest ten clones account for 0.69% of the sample. CDR1 and CDR2, looked up from the germline V gene (reference sequence), are LNHDA and SQIVND. The CDR3 runs 14 residues from the cysteine to the phenylalanine. The DNA shown is the 42-base CDR3, in frame from base 1. V trim: 5 bases; J trim: 2 bases; unmatched bases: 5.

This sample is part of a study of OX40 agonist ivuxolimab in advanced cancers. With regard to the full study: Ivuxolimab was an agonistic, fully human IgG2 monoclonal antibody directed against OX40 (CD134), a costimulatory receptor. Intravenous ivuxolimab was administered to patients every 2 weeks at six dose levels: 0.01, 0.1, 0.3, 1.5, 3 and 10 mg/kg. Of the approximately 50 dose-escalation patients, hepatocellular carcinoma was present in 19, melanoma in roughly 15, renal cell carcinoma in 9 and head and neck cancer in 9. In the dose-escalation cohort, more than 75% of patients were male, and the mean age was roughly 60 years, with a range of 23 to 79. Patients were allowed to have had prior anti-PD-1, anti-PD-L1 or anti-CTLA-4 therapy, and 40% of the dose-escalation patients had previously received checkpoint inhibitors. Three dose-escalation patients achieved partial responses, one with hepatocellular carcinoma and two with cutaneous melanoma. Peripheral TCRbeta sequencing aimed to test whether ivuxolimab altered TCR sequence diversity and caused clonal T-cell expansion. The paper covers the monotherapy dose-escalation part of the phase I ivuxolimab trial, which included N of about 50 patients.

Broad study findings and their caveats: In the 0.1-3.0 mg/kg groups, partial responders were among the patients with the lowest normalized peripheral clonal expansion, particularly in CD8+ T cells. On average, CD8+ T cells showed more expanded clones than CD4+ T cells after ivuxolimab. At doses of 0.1 to 3.0 mg/kg, clonal expansion of both CD4+ and CD8+ T cells in blood was seen between baseline and week 6. Antigen specificity was not determined for the clonally expanded peripheral T cells. Low levels of normalized T-cell clonal expansion were also shown by some nonresponding patients.

The trial excluded patients who had a history of autoimmune disease or were on systemic immunosuppression. Peripheral blood for TCR sequencing was drawn from every dose cohort at baseline, at cycle 4 day 1 and at cycle 7 day 1. The samples were taken from a phase I, first-in-human, multicenter, open-label dose-escalation trial of ivuxolimab. Adults with locally advanced or metastatic melanoma, renal cell, hepatocellular, or head and neck squamous cell carcinoma were enrolled in the trial. Before TCR sequencing, CD4+ T cells and CD8+ T cells from peripheral blood were sorted into separate populations.

This clonotype was obtained from an adult with an advanced solid tumor such as melanoma, head and neck, liver or kidney cancer. This sample comprised CD4+ or CD8+ T cells sorted from blood, obtained in a trial of the OX40 agonist ivuxolimab. The V and J genes are TRBV19 and TRBJ2-7, with 8 bases aligning to TRBD1. The bases read TGTGCCAGTAGTGCGGACAGGGCAACCTACGAGCAGTACTTC. This yields the protein CASSADRATYEQYF.